This T cell receptor (beta chain) stems from a study of fetal regulatory T cell absence and autoimmunity. Across the whole study: The IPEX patients lacked clinical diabetes but had exocrine pancreas autoimmunity.

V was clipped by 3 bases and J by 7 bases; unmatched bases: 0. In germline, CDR1 is SQVTM, CDR2 ANQGSEA. This CDR3 is 12 amino acids long. The data were produced by immunoSEQ multiplex PCR, yet TCRdb's version contains in-frame clones alone and is incomplete. The repertoire holds about 95,000 clones, with around 72% as singletons. The chain carries TRBV29-1 and TRBJ1-4, with 9 positions matching TRBD1. This receptor was identified in a male donor with IPEX syndrome. The sample comprised pancreas tissue. This CDR3 is CSVEGQGEKLFF. In nucleotides, the CDR3 is TGCAGCGTTGAGGGACAGGGTGAAAAACTGTTTTTT.